Presented here are 10 T cell receptor beta chains from one specimen sequenced in a study of beta chain features in type 1 diabetes. The authors reverse transcribed all of the isolated RNA, so sequencing captured expressed TCRB transcripts. Data came from immunoSEQ multiplex PCR; TCRdb stores just in-frame clones and leaves some out. The table records almost 250,000 clones, approximately 14% of them present only once. The specimen was naive CD4+ T cells from blood. The source of these receptors is a middle-aged woman in good health.

The V gene is TRBV2, the J gene TRBJ1-3; D is undetermined. The CDR3 totals 15 residues. Trimming shortened V by 9 bases and J by 0 bases, and 15 bases separated the two germline ends. Germline loops: CDR1 SNHLY, CDR2 FYNNEI. CDR3 in amino acids: CARSAGPSSGNTIYF. The CDR3 DNA reads TGTGCCAGGTCGGCAGGCCCATCCTCTGGAAACACCATATATTTT.

This clone turned up a few times. The rearrangement uses TRBV15 and TRBJ1-3; D call uncertain. Germline CDR1 and CDR2: LNHNV and YYDKDF (reference sequence). CDR3 length: 15 amino acids. Trimming removed 3 bases at V and 2 bases at J, with 11 bases between. The CDR3 region is CATSSATEPGNTIYF. CDR3 coding DNA: TGTGCCACCAGCAGTGCTACAGAACCTGGAAACACCATATATTTT.

The chain has TRBV7-2 and TRBJ1-5; possibly TRBD1 for D (5 bases). This CDR3 region has 15 residues. Per the germline V gene, CDR1 is SGHTA and CDR2 is FQGNSA. V was pared by 1 base and J by 6 bases, with 13 bases between. In DNA form, the CDR3 reads TGTGCCAGCAGCTTAGGGGTCTCGGGGGGTCAGCCCCAGCATTTT. Its translation is CASSLGVSGGQPQHF.

This clone appeared a few times. The rearrangement links TRBV5-4 to TRBJ2-5, with 8 nucleotides matching TRBD2. This CDR3 has 15 amino acids. Germline assignment: CDR1 SGHNT and CDR2 YYREEE (reference sequence). With V trimmed by 6 bases and J by 5 bases, 12 bases remained unmatched. The CDR3 region is CASITSGSSLETQYF. CDR3 nucleotides: TGTGCCAGCATTACTAGCGGATCATCTTTGGAGACCCAGTACTTC.

The V and J genes are TRBV19 and TRBJ2-3, with D possibly TRBD2 on 6 matching bases. Trimming took off 2 bases at V and 2 bases at J, with 8 bases between the two ends. The CDR3 is 14 residues long. CDR1 and CDR2 from the germline V gene are LNHDA and SQIVND (reference sequence). In DNA, the CDR3 is TGTGCCAGTAGTATAACGGGGGTCACAGATACGCAGTATTTT. Its translation: CASSITGVTDTQYF.

This clone was detected a few times. The chain couples TRBV7-2 to TRBJ2-2; tentative D call: TRBD2 (6 bases). Trimming cost V 7 bases and J 4 bases, with 13 bases left between them. Germline CDR1 and CDR2: SGHTA and FQGNSA. The CDR3 runs to 14 residues. The CDR3 region is CASNSVGGTGELFF. CDR3 coding DNA: TGTGCCAGCAACTCGGTGGGGGGCACCGGGGAGCTGTTTTTT. Variable domain in full (rest from reference TRBV7-2 and TRBJ2-2): GAGVSQSPSNKVTEKGKDVELRCDPISGHTALYWYRQSLGQGLEFLIYFQGNSAPDKSGLPSDRFSAERTGGSVSTLTIQRTQQEDSAVYLCASNSVGGTGELFFGEGSRLTVL.

This sequence joins TRBV6-6 and TRBJ2-3; TRBD1 agrees at 8 bases. CDR1 is MNHNY, CDR2 SVGAGI, per germline (reference sequence). V lost 8 bases, J lost 6 bases, and 4 bases stayed unmatched. This CDR3 contains 12 residues. CDR3 nucleotide sequence: TGTGCCAGCGCAGGGGGCATCGATACGCAGTATTTT. Amino acid sequence: CASAGGIDTQYF.

This clone was counted a few times. The CDR3, as DNA: TGTGCCAGCCTAGCGACAGGGGGAAACTATGGCTACACCTTC. Translating it yields CASLATGGNYGYTF. The rearrangement joins TRBV19 to TRBJ1-2; 9 nucleotides line up with TRBD1. Germline V gene lookup returns CDR1 LNHDA and CDR2 SQIVND (reference sequence). The J segment lost 2 bases and the V segment lost 9 bases, leaving 7 bases of the junction unmatched. The CDR3 has 14 amino acids.

This clone has only a few counts. The chain is built from TRBV6-5 and TRBJ1-1, with a weak D call TRBD1 (6 bases). The CDR3 runs to 12 residues. Germline CDR1 reads MNHEY; CDR2 reads SVGAGI. Trimming left V 6 bases short and J 7 bases short, with 12 bases between. In DNA, the CDR3 is TGTGCCAGCAGACGGACAGCGCTTGAAGCTTTCTTT. Residues: CASRRTALEAFF.

This clone was detected a few times. The J gene is TRBJ2-2, the V gene TRBV6-6; 7 bases map to TRBD1. The CDR3 is 15 amino acids. Germline CDR1 is MNHNY and CDR2 is SVGAGI (reference sequence). After removal of 5 bases from V and 4 bases from J, the junction contained 7 bases not matched to a gene. The chain's CDR3 is CASSKDRLRTGELFF. The DNA for the CDR3 is TGTGCCAGCAGTAAGGACAGGCTACGCACCGGGGAGCTGTTTTTT.